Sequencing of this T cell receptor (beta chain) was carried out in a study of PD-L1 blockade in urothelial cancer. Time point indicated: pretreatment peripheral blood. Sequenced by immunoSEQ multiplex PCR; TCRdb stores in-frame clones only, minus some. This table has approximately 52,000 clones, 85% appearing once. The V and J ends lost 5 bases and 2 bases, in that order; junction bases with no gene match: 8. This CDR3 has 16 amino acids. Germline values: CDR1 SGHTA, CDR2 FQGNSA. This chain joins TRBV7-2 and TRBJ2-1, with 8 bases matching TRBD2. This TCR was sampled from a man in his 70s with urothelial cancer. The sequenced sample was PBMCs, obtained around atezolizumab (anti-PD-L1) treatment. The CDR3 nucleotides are TGTGCCAGCAGCACAGGGACGGGACTAGCCTACAATGAGCAGTTCTTC. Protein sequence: CASSTGTGLAYNEQFF.